The 5 T cell receptor beta chains in this list originate from one sample, sequenced in a study of T cell repertoires in cytomegalovirus infection. From the reads, TCRdb called clonotypes with MiXCR, one entry per CDR3 protein. The sample contains about 920,000 distinct CDR3 sequences, approximately 31% of which appear only once. These TCRs' antigens remain unknown. The sample was cultured CD8+ T cells from PBMCs, taken from culture after CMV antigen stimulation. These receptors were obtained from a human donor in good health (CMV status not recorded). Some clones in this sample may be carry-over from other donors' samples.

This clonotype was recorded a few times. The chain recombines TRBV29-1 with TRBJ2-7; 7 bases align to TRBD2. This CDR3 spans 15 amino acids. The germline gives CDR1 SQVTM, CDR2 ANQGSEA. The CDR3 reads CSVEGFSGVTYEQYV. For the CDR3, the DNA is TGCAGTGTTGAGGGGTTCAGCGGGGTGACCTACGAGCAGTACGTC.

The chain joins TRBV27 to TRBJ2-1; 11 nucleotides align to TRBD1. Trimming removed 4 bases from V and 14 bases from J; junction bases left unmatched: 10. Germline V gene sequence: CDR1 MNHEY, CDR2 SMNVEV (reference sequence). The CDR3 totals 14 residues. CDR3 sequence reads: CASSSTPGQGVEFF. DNA of the CDR3: TGTGCCAGCAGTTCCACCCCGGGACAGGGGGTCGAGTTCTTC.

This clonotype was detected many times. The CDR3 sequence: CASSPMTSGGANTGELFF. CDR3 bases: TGTGCCAGCAGTCCGATGACTAGCGGGGGGGCGAACACCGGGGAGCTGTTTTTT. The chain links TRBV12-3 or TRBV12-4 to TRBJ2-2, with 14 positions matching TRBD2. This CDR3 has 18 amino acids. After removal of 5 bases from V and 0 bases from J, the junction contained 5 bases not matched to a gene.

The chain recombines TRBV7-6 with TRBJ1-6, with D maybe TRBD1 (5 bases). This CDR3 has 19 residues. CDR1 is SGHVS and CDR2 is FNYEAQ in the germline V gene. With 1 base removed from V and 3 bases from J, the gap between germline ends came to 19 bases. The DNA of the CDR3 is TGTGCCAGCAGCTTAGATGGCCCGGACAAGGGGAACTATAATTCACCCCTCCACTTT. It codes for CASSLDGPDKGNYNSPLHF.

This clonotype was seen at least ten times. The V gene is TRBV7-2, the J gene TRBJ1-2; no firm D call. The V end was cut by 5 bases, the J end by 2 bases, with 9 bases between. This CDR3 has 13 residues. Germline V CDR1 and CDR2: SGHTA, FQGNSA. CDR3 sequence (DNA): TGTGCCAGCAGCGGGCAGCCGAACTATGGCTACACCTTC. It encodes CASSGQPNYGYTF. Full variable domain (rest looked up from reference TRBV7-2 and TRBJ1-2): GAGVSQSPSNKVTEKGKDVELRCDPISGHTALYWYRQSLGQGLEFLIYFQGNSAPDKSGLPSDRFSAERTGGSVSTLTIQRTQQEDSAVYLCASSGQPNYGYTFGSGTRLTVV.